This T cell receptor beta chain was recovered during a study of early T cells in non-severe SARS-CoV-2 infection. Points from the study as a whole: Using VDJdb, the matching emphasized anti-spike CD8 responses while missing private and CD4 specificities.

The sample holds a few counts of this clonotype. Its antigen is still unknown. Attached unique molecular identifiers marked individual cDNA molecules. MiXCR was run by TCRdb on the 5' RACE reads, yielding one entry per CDR3 protein. The sample gives tens of thousands of distinct CDR3 sequences, around 10% of which show up once; over 4% is in the top ten. The sequence derives from an adult who was a healthcare worker with PCR-confirmed SARS-CoV-2 infection or an uninfected control (not recorded which). This specimen was whole blood, taken at baseline.

CDR3 DNA: TGCAGCGTCCTGGCGGAAGAGAACACTGAAGCTTTCTTT. This translates into CSVLAEENTEAFF. The genes are TRBV29-1 and TRBJ1-1; D is uncertain. V lost 6 bases, J lost 1 base, and 12 bases lay in between. The V gene's germline CDR1 is SQVTM and CDR2 ANQGSEA. The CDR3 is made up of 13 amino acids.